The rows below give T cell receptor beta chains drawn from one sample of a study of T cells in localized non-small cell lung cancer. The method was immunoSEQ multiplex PCR; TCRdb's version includes in-frame clones alone and lacks a portion of them. The table records about 28,000 clones, around 81% of them present only once. The sample consisted of peripheral blood mononuclear cells, taken before any cancer treatment. The receptors derive from a man aged 40-75 years with stage III lung adenocarcinoma. CDR3s include the opening cysteine and the closing phenylalanine or tryptophan. The order of the fields is D gene, J gene, V gene, clone size, CDR3 DNA, CDR3 protein. A D gene is named only where the DNA matches it firmly. Where a row states a size, it is once, few, many or the class of an expanded clone; other rows omit it.

>NA|TRBJ2-2|TRBV7-3|NA
TGTGCCAGCAGCCGCTTTGGGGGAGATCTAGCCGGGGAGCTGTTTTTT
CASSRFGGDLAGELFF
>NA|TRBJ1-1|TRBV28|NA
TGTGCCAGCACCGAGAGGGGGAGGACTGAAGCTTTCTTT
CASTERGRTEAFF
>NA|TRBJ1-3|TRBV9|NA
TGTGCCAGCAGCGTTTCGGGTGGAAACACCATATATTTT
CASSVSGGNTIYF
>NA|TRBJ2-6|TRBV27|NA
TGTGCCAGCAGTCCACAGACAGTAAGCTCTGGGGCCAACGTCCTGACTTTC
CASSPQTVSSGANVLTF
>NA|TRBJ1-6|TRBV7-9|NA
TGTGCCAGCAGCCCACAGAATTCACCCCTCCACTTT
CASSPQNSPLHF
>NA|TRBJ2-7|TRBV6-6|NA
TGTGCCAGCAGTTACGGCTCTCTGTCCTACGAGCAGTACTTC
CASSYGSLSYEQYF
>NA|TRBJ1-2|TRBV29-1|NA
TGCAGCGTTCCCAAGAGCCAGAGTGGTAACTATGGCTACACCTTC
CSVPKSQSGNYGYTF
>TRBD1|TRBJ2-2|TRBV19|NA
TGTGCCAGTAGTACCGGGACAGGTCGGTCCGGGGAGCTGTTTTTT
CASSTGTGRSGELFF
>NA|TRBJ2-6|TRBV5-1|NA
TGCGCCAGCAGCTTACAGGTTACCATCTCTGGGGCCAACGTCCTGACTTTC
CASSLQVTISGANVLTF
>NA|TRBJ2-3|TRBV7-9|NA
TGTGCCAGCAGCTTCAGTGGCTTTTTCACAGATACGCAGTATTTT
CASSFSGFFTDTQYF
>NA|TRBJ1-1|TRBV6-5|NA
TGTGCCAGCCGAGGTGCAGAACCCCTGAACACTGAAGCTTTCTTT
CASRGAEPLNTEAFF
>TRBD1|TRBJ1-4|TRBV28|few
TGTGCCAGCAGAGACGACAGGGGTGCAGCTAATGAAAAACTGTTTTTT
CASRDDRGAANEKLFF